These T cell receptor beta chains were read from a single sample in a study of blood T cell repertoires in COVID-19. The table came from immunoSEQ multiplex PCR; TCRdb's copy has only in-frame clones and leaves some out. The sample records under 250,000 clones, around 85% being singletons. The sequenced material came from peripheral blood. These receptor sequences come from a woman aged 55-70 years with active or convalescent COVID-19. Each CDR3 is given with its conserved first and last residue. The order of the fields is V gene, D gene, clone size, J gene, CDR3 protein, CDR3 DNA. A D gene is named only where the DNA matches it firmly. Clone size is shown for a subset of rows, as once, few, many or a class of expanded clone.

v_gene: TRBV15; d_gene: TRBD1; abundance: .; j_gene: TRBJ2-3; CDR3aa: CATSRGGQVYTDTQYF; CDR3nt: TGTGCCACCAGCAGAGGGGGACAGGTTTACACAGATACGCAGTATTTT
v_gene: TRBV19; d_gene: TRBD1; abundance: .; j_gene: TRBJ1-6; CDR3aa: CASSIGTGGDGSPLHF; CDR3nt: TGTGCCAGTAGTATAGGGACAGGGGGCGATGGTTCACCCCTCCACTTT
v_gene: TRBV3-1/TRBV3-2; d_gene: .; abundance: .; j_gene: TRBJ2-7; CDR3aa: CASSQGVLAYEQYF; CDR3nt: TGTGCCAGCAGCCAAGGCGTCCTTGCGTACGAGCAGTACTTC
v_gene: TRBV19; d_gene: TRBD1; abundance: .; j_gene: TRBJ2-7; CDR3aa: CASSIGTGYEQYF; CDR3nt: TGTGCCAGTAGTATAGGGACAGGGTATGAGCAGTACTTC
v_gene: TRBV5-1; d_gene: .; abundance: .; j_gene: TRBJ2-5; CDR3aa: CASSLDPGQETQYF; CDR3nt: TGCGCCAGCAGCTTAGATCCAGGGCAAGAGACCCAGTACTTC
v_gene: TRBV19; d_gene: TRBD1; abundance: .; j_gene: TRBJ1-1; CDR3aa: CASSRDRGTAFF; CDR3nt: TGTGCCAGTAGCAGAGACAGGGGGACGGCTTTCTTT
v_gene: TRBV5-1; d_gene: TRBD1; abundance: .; j_gene: TRBJ2-5; CDR3aa: CASSSTGTREETQYF; CDR3nt: TGCGCCAGCAGCTCGACAGGGACGCGGGAAGAGACCCAGTACTTC
v_gene: TRBV7-2; d_gene: TRBD2; abundance: .; j_gene: TRBJ2-3; CDR3aa: CASSPASGTDTQYF; CDR3nt: TGTGCCAGCAGCCCCGCTAGCGGTACAGATACGCAGTATTTT
v_gene: TRBV12-3/TRBV12-4; d_gene: TRBD2; abundance: .; j_gene: TRBJ2-3; CDR3aa: CASGLAGADTQYF; CDR3nt: TGTGCCAGCGGTCTAGCGGGAGCAGATACGCAGTATTTT
v_gene: TRBV19; d_gene: TRBD1; abundance: .; j_gene: TRBJ1-2; CDR3aa: CASSIRDRGSYGYTF; CDR3nt: TGTGCCAGTAGTATAAGGGACAGGGGAAGCTATGGCTACACCTTC
v_gene: TRBV6-5; d_gene: TRBD2; abundance: once; j_gene: TRBJ2-3; CDR3aa: CASTTSGSSDTQYF; CDR3nt: TGTGCCAGCACGACTAGCGGGAGTTCAGATACGCAGTATTTT
v_gene: TRBV30; d_gene: TRBD2; abundance: .; j_gene: TRBJ2-3; CDR3aa: CAWSAYTGLAGDPMDTQYF; CDR3nt: TGTGCCTGGAGTGCCTATACAGGACTAGCGGGAGACCCGATGGATACGCAGTATTTT
v_gene: TRBV5-1; d_gene: .; abundance: .; j_gene: TRBJ2-3; CDR3aa: CASSFPSAGAADTQYF; CDR3nt: TGCGCCAGCAGCTTCCCTAGCGCGGGGGCCGCAGATACGCAGTATTTT
v_gene: TRBV5-5; d_gene: TRBD2; abundance: .; j_gene: TRBJ2-1; CDR3aa: CASSFSGRANEQFF; CDR3nt: TGTGCCAGCAGCTTTAGCGGGAGGGCCAATGAGCAGTTCTTC
v_gene: TRBV19; d_gene: .; abundance: few; j_gene: TRBJ1-5; CDR3aa: CASSIEGSSWQPQHF; CDR3nt: TGTGCCAGTAGTATAGAGGGCAGTTCGTGGCAGCCCCAGCATTTT
v_gene: TRBV7-2; d_gene: TRBD2; abundance: .; j_gene: TRBJ2-2; CDR3aa: CASSLGGLAANTGELFF; CDR3nt: TGTGCCAGCAGCTTAGGGGGACTAGCGGCGAACACCGGGGAGCTGTTTTTT
v_gene: TRBV14; d_gene: .; abundance: .; j_gene: TRBJ2-4; CDR3aa: CASSQAQGLAKNIQYF; CDR3nt: TGTGCCAGCAGCCAAGCTCAGGGTTTAGCCAAAAACATTCAGTACTTC
v_gene: TRBV18; d_gene: .; abundance: .; j_gene: TRBJ2-5; CDR3aa: CASSPRSSGGGETQYF; CDR3nt: TGTGCCAGCTCACCAAGGAGTTCAGGGGGAGGCGAGACCCAGTACTTC
v_gene: TRBV28; d_gene: .; abundance: once; j_gene: TRBJ1-6; CDR3aa: CASSLNRAGSPLHF; CDR3nt: TGTGCCAGCAGTTTGAACAGGGCAGGATCACCCCTCCACTTT
v_gene: TRBV5-8; d_gene: .; abundance: .; j_gene: TRBJ1-1; CDR3aa: CASRARGKDEAFF; CDR3nt: TGTGCCAGCAGGGCCAGGGGTAAGGATGAAGCTTTCTTT
v_gene: TRBV7-8; d_gene: .; abundance: .; j_gene: TRBJ2-6; CDR3aa: CASSLFHSGANVLTF; CDR3nt: TGTGCCAGCAGCTTATTCCACTCTGGGGCCAACGTCCTGACTTTC
v_gene: TRBV25-1; d_gene: .; abundance: .; j_gene: TRBJ1-1; CDR3aa: CASRGNQGHYTEAFF; CDR3nt: TGTGCCAGTCGCGGTAACCAAGGACATTACACTGAAGCTTTCTTT
v_gene: TRBV6-6; d_gene: TRBD1; abundance: .; j_gene: TRBJ2-7; CDR3aa: CASSYPAGRGQYEQYF; CDR3nt: TGTGCCAGCAGTTACCCGGCCGGCAGGGGGCAGTACGAGCAGTACTTC
v_gene: TRBV5-1; d_gene: TRBD2; abundance: .; j_gene: TRBJ2-1; CDR3aa: CASTLTSGRYNEQFF; CDR3nt: TGCGCCAGCACCCTGACTAGCGGGCGGTACAATGAGCAGTTCTTC
v_gene: TRBV2; d_gene: TRBD2; abundance: .; j_gene: TRBJ2-3; CDR3aa: CASSGTSGGADTQYF; CDR3nt: TGTGCCAGCAGTGGGACTAGCGGGGGGGCAGATACGCAGTATTTT
v_gene: TRBV28; d_gene: .; abundance: .; j_gene: TRBJ2-1; CDR3aa: CASSTPGRGPNEQFF; CDR3nt: TGTGCCAGCAGTACCCCAGGGCGGGGGCCCAATGAGCAGTTCTTC
v_gene: TRBV15; d_gene: .; abundance: few; j_gene: TRBJ1-5; CDR3aa: CATSRDHQVRRHQPQHF; CDR3nt: TGTGCCACCAGCAGAGATCATCAGGTTCGTCGACATCAGCCCCAGCATTTT
v_gene: TRBV24-1; d_gene: .; abundance: .; j_gene: TRBJ2-1; CDR3aa: CATEGGTYNEQFF; CDR3nt: TGTGCCACCGAGGGTGGCACCTACAATGAGCAGTTCTTC
v_gene: TRBV28; d_gene: .; abundance: .; j_gene: TRBJ2-5; CDR3aa: CASSLPLPPETQYF; CDR3nt: TGTGCCAGCAGTTTGCCACTCCCACCAGAGACCCAGTACTTC
v_gene: TRBV19; d_gene: TRBD1; abundance: once; j_gene: TRBJ1-5; CDR3aa: CASKRLQGQGNQPQHF; CDR3nt: TGTGCCAGTAAAAGACTCCAGGGACAGGGGAATCAGCCCCAGCATTTT
v_gene: TRBV24-1; d_gene: .; abundance: .; j_gene: TRBJ1-5; CDR3aa: CATSDSRTDNQPQHF; CDR3nt: TGTGCCACCAGTGATTCACGGACAGATAATCAGCCCCAGCATTTT
v_gene: TRBV27; d_gene: .; abundance: .; j_gene: TRBJ2-3; CDR3aa: CASSLAPGHGTDTQYF; CDR3nt: TGTGCCAGCAGTTTAGCCCCGGGACATGGCACAGATACGCAGTATTTT
v_gene: TRBV6-4; d_gene: .; abundance: .; j_gene: TRBJ1-2; CDR3aa: CASSLNRDSLWGYTF; CDR3nt: TGTGCCAGCAGCCTCAACCGGGACTCCTTGTGGGGCTACACCTTC
v_gene: TRBV5-5; d_gene: .; abundance: .; j_gene: TRBJ1-1; CDR3aa: CASSFGSGVTEAFF; CDR3nt: TGTGCCAGCAGTTTCGGGTCCGGAGTCACTGAAGCTTTCTTT
v_gene: TRBV19; d_gene: TRBD1; abundance: .; j_gene: TRBJ1-2; CDR3aa: CASSSQGAQVGYTF; CDR3nt: TGTGCCAGTAGTAGCCAGGGGGCGCAGGTTGGCTACACCTTC
v_gene: TRBV29-1; d_gene: .; abundance: .; j_gene: TRBJ2-1; CDR3aa: CSVETGGLYNEQFF; CDR3nt: TGCAGCGTTGAAACGGGGGGCTTGTACAATGAGCAGTTCTTC
v_gene: TRBV14; d_gene: .; abundance: once; j_gene: TRBJ1-1; CDR3aa: CASSQVDRLNTEAFF; CDR3nt: TGTGCCAGCAGCCAAGTAGACAGGCTGAACACTGAAGCTTTCTTT
v_gene: TRBV19; d_gene: TRBD2; abundance: .; j_gene: TRBJ2-1; CDR3aa: CASSDGLRGGYNEQFF; CDR3nt: TGTGCCAGTAGTGATGGATTACGGGGGGGTTACAATGAGCAGTTCTTC
v_gene: TRBV3-1/TRBV3-2; d_gene: .; abundance: .; j_gene: TRBJ1-2; CDR3aa: CASSALNRMANYGYTF; CDR3nt: TGTGCCAGCAGCGCCTTGAACAGGATGGCTAACTATGGCTACACCTTC
v_gene: TRBV2; d_gene: TRBD2; abundance: .; j_gene: TRBJ2-1; CDR3aa: CASSEARGTSKFF; CDR3nt: TGTGCCAGCAGTGAAGCGCGCGGGACTAGCAAGTTCTTC
v_gene: TRBV21-1; d_gene: .; abundance: .; j_gene: TRBJ1-1; CDR3aa: CASSKAPPGWGMMNTEAFF; CDR3nt: TGTGCCAGCAGCAAAGCGCCCCCTGGGTGGGGCATGATGAACACTGAAGCTTTCTTT
v_gene: TRBV6-5; d_gene: TRBD1; abundance: .; j_gene: TRBJ1-2; CDR3aa: CASSNQGANYGYTF; CDR3nt: TGTGCCAGCAGTAATCAGGGGGCTAACTATGGCTACACCTTC